This TCR beta chain is from a study of blood T cell repertoires in COVID-19. About the study: Acute-phase and convalescent COVID-19 samples originated in the United States, Italy and Spain. PBMCs, B-cell-depleted T cells, or T cells provided the cDNA or gDNA that made up the material.

The germline CDR1 and CDR2 sequences are MNHEY and SVGEGT. Trimming left V 6 bases short and J 7 bases short, with 7 bases between. The CDR3 has 11 amino acids. Authors' processing steps: By means of reference gene primer amplification, nucleated cell counts were estimated. This table comes from immunoSEQ multiplex PCR, and its TCRdb copy is limited to in-frame clones, with some not included. Clone size and V and J calls were adopted from that table, with D and trimming inferred from the DNA. The sample yields some 230,000 clones, 84% seen once. The sequence was obtained from a woman aged 25-40 years who had recovered from COVID-19. The chain links TRBV6-2 or TRBV6-3 to TRBJ2-1; no definite D call. The source material was peripheral blood. This chain's CDR3 is CASSIVNEQFF. The CDR3 nucleotides read TGTGCCAGCAGCATAGTTAATGAGCAGTTCTTC.